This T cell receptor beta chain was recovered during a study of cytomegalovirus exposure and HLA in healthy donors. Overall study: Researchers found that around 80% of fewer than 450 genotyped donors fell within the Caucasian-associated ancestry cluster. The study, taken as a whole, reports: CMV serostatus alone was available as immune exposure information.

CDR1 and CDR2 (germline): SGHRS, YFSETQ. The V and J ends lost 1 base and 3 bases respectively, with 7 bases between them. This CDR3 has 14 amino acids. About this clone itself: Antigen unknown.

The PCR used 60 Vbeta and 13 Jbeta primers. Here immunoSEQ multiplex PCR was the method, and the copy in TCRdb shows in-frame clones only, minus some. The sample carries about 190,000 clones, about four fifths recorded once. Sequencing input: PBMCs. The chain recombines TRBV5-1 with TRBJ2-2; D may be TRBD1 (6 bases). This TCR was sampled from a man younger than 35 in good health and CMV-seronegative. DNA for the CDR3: TGCGCCAGCAGCTTGACAGGGTACACCGGGGAGCTGTTTTTT. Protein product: CASSLTGYTGELFF. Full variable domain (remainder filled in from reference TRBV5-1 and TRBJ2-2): KAGVTQTPRYLIKTRGQQVTLSCSPISGHRSVSWYQQTPGQGLQFLFEYFSETQRNKGNFPGRFSGRQFSNSRSEMNVSTLELGDSALYLCASSLTGYTGELFFGEGSRLTVL.